The 10 T cell receptor beta chains reported below all come from one sample, sequenced in a study of T-cell reconstitution after alpha-beta-depleted transplantation in children. Using unique molecular identifiers, the investigators prepared the TCRbeta library. TCRdb recomputed calls from the PCR reads with MiXCR, one row per CDR3 protein. The table has about 410,000 distinct CDR3 sequences, about a fifth seen once; the top ten hold approximately 3.9%. The sample was PBMCs from the stem cell graft donor, taken from the stem cell graft. The receptors were sampled from a human donor who donated a stem cell graft to a child with acute myeloid leukemia.

This clonotype was seen only a few times. CDR3 in DNA: TGTGCCACCAGTGATACAGGCGGAGGGACTGAAGCTTTCTTT. It is translated as CATSDTGGGTEAFF. The chain recombines TRBV24-1 with TRBJ1-1, with D possibly TRBD1 on 5 matching bases. The CDR3 extends over 14 amino acids. Germline V gives CDR1 KGHDR, CDR2 SFDVKD. Trimming stripped 3 bases from V and 5 bases from J, with 12 bases between.

This clonotype turned up a few times. This chain links TRBV6-5 with TRBJ2-3, with TRBD2 identical over 11 bases. With V trimmed by 2 bases and J by 7 bases, 11 bases remained unmatched. Germline V lookup: CDR1 MNHEY, CDR2 SVGAGI. The length of the CDR3 is 17 residues. The DNA for the CDR3 is TGTGCCAGCAGTTACAGAGGTTTAGCGGGAGGGCCCAATACGCAGTATTTT. Residues: CASSYRGLAGGPNTQYF.

The chain uses TRBV10-3 and TRBJ1-1, with no clear D. Trimming took 2 bases from V and 1 from J, leaving 5 bases between them. Germline V lookup: CDR1 ENHRY, CDR2 SYGVKD. The CDR3 has 13 residues. In nucleotides, the CDR3 is TGTGCCATCAGTGAGGAAGCGAACACTGAAGCTTTCTTT. Its protein is CAISEEANTEAFF.

This clonotype has just a few counts. V is TRBV24-1 and J is TRBJ2-5, with D possibly being TRBD2 (5 bases). Germline CDR1 is KGHDR and CDR2 is SFDVKD. The CDR3 runs 15 residues. Trimming left V 1 base short and J 5 bases short, with 13 bases between. DNA for the CDR3: TGTGCCACCAGTGATTTCGAGGGTTTTAGTGAGACCCAGTACTTC. Protein: CATSDFEGFSETQYF.

This clonotype was seen a handful of times. V and J are TRBV4-1 and TRBJ2-3; D possibly corresponds to TRBD1 (5 bases). Germline lookup yields CDR1 MGHRA and CDR2 YSYEKL. The CDR3 covers 19 residues. With 4 bases removed from V and 0 bases from J, the gap between germline ends came to 23 bases. CDR3 sequence reads: CASSRAPPWGVASTDTQYF. In DNA, the CDR3 is TGCGCCAGCAGCCGTGCCCCCCCTTGGGGCGTTGCTAGCACAGATACGCAGTATTTT.

This clonotype was picked up a small number of times. This sequence joins TRBV20-1 and TRBJ2-7, with D unresolved. Trimming removed 2 bases at V and 0 bases at J, with 5 bases between. CDR1 is DFQATT and CDR2 is SNEGSKA in the germline V gene (reference sequence). The CDR3 is 12 amino acids. CDR3 in DNA: TGCAGTGCTAGACCCAGCTCCTACGAGCAGTACTTC. Protein sequence: CSARPSSYEQYF.

This clonotype was seen only a few times. This chain uses TRBV21-1 with TRBJ2-7; the D segment call TRBD1 is taken from the table without a DNA check. TRBV21-1 is marked as a pseudogene. This CDR3 is 15 amino acids long. CDR3 sequence (DNA): TGTGCCAGCAGCAAAGCTTTGGACAGGTCGGGCGAGCAGTACTTC. Amino acids: CASSKALDRSGEQYF.

This CDR3 reads CASSSQQTRLGTGELFF. As DNA, the CDR3 is TGTGCCAGCAGCTCGCAGCAGACTAGACTCGGCACCGGGGAGCTGTTTTTT. The V call is TRBV7-7, the J call TRBJ2-2; possible D gene TRBD2, 6 bases. CDR1 is SSHAT and CDR2 is FNYEAQ in the germline V gene (reference sequence). Trimming stripped 4 bases from V and 4 bases from J, with 19 bases between. CDR3 length: 17 amino acids.

This chain's CDR3 is CASTRAPGRLTWGNEQFF. The CDR3, as DNA: TGTGCCAGCACCCGCGCCCCAGGGAGATTAACTTGGGGCAATGAGCAGTTCTTC. This chain uses TRBV27 with TRBJ2-1; D assignment may be TRBD1 or TRBD2 (5 bases each). Trimming stripped 7 bases from V and 6 bases from J, with 28 bases between. Germline V gene data show CDR1 as MNHEY and CDR2 as SMNVEV (reference sequence). The CDR3 extends over 18 amino acids.

This clonotype came up many times. The V call is TRBV20-1, the J call TRBJ2-1, with 8 bases that match TRBD1. Per germline, CDR1 DFQATT and CDR2 SNEGSKA (reference sequence). There are 18 residues in the CDR3. V gave up 0 bases and J gave up 4 bases; unmatched junction bases: 14. The CDR3 DNA is TGCAGTGCTAGAGACCCTAGACCGGGACAGGTGAGGTACAATGAGCAGTTCTTC. Encoded protein: CSARDPRPGQVRYNEQFF.